The T cell receptor (beta chain) described here comes from a study of monozygotic twins with cystic fibrosis. In regard to this clone: Its antigen is not known.

Study findings and constraints: Nucleotide-identical clonotype sharing was significantly higher within monozygotic CF twin pairs than between unrelated CF individuals. Age, concordance and disease severity did not associate with shared CDR3 numbers.

Libraries were prepared by immunoSEQ multiplex PCR; TCRdb keeps only in-frame clonotypes and omits some of them. The sample shows over 30,000 clones, approximately 72% of them seen only once. Germline V lookup: CDR1 PRHDT, CDR2 FYEKMQ (reference sequence). The CDR3 contains 17 residues. Losses at the gene ends were 5 bases for V and 2 bases for J; bases not matched to a gene: 15. This rearrangement joins TRBV13 to TRBJ2-7; 7 nucleotides agree with TRBD1. The source material was blood. The receptor's source is a girl aged 10 to 17 with cystic fibrosis. This chain's CDR3 is CASSTIVAGTETYEQYV. The CDR3 DNA is TGTGCCAGCAGCACCATCGTCGCCGGGACAGAGACCTACGAGCAGTACGTC.